The 29 T cell receptor beta chains given below trace back to one sample, sequenced in a study of shared clonotypes between healthy human individuals. Repertoires were generated with immunoSEQ multiplex PCR, while TCRdb's copy carries only in-frame clones and drops some. This table holds 2 million or so clones, 95% found once. The specimen was naive CD4+ T cells sorted from blood. The sample's subset: CD45RA+ positively selected. The receptor set was obtained from a man between 18 and 35 years old in good health.

This clone was counted a few times. The chain is built from TRBV6-6 and TRBJ1-1; D not certain. The V end was cut by 5 bases, the J end by 1 base, with 11 bases between. CDR3 length equals 14 residues. Looked up from germline, CDR1 is MNHNY and CDR2 is SVGAGI (reference sequence). The CDR3 protein is CASSVGQANTEAFF. In nucleotides, the CDR3 is TGTGCCAGCAGTGTAGGCCAGGCGAACACTGAAGCTTTCTTT.

This clone was counted a single time. Its ends do not fully match the called genes, so a read error is possible. The chain links TRBV15 to TRBJ1-5; possible D gene TRBD1, 6 bases. This CDR3 is built from 15 residues. Germline V gene data show CDR1 as LNHNV and CDR2 as YYDKDF (reference sequence). The CDR3 loop reads CATSIGGAAAGSYDF. The CDR3 nucleotides read TGTGCCACCAGCATCGGGGGGGCCGCTGCGGGTTCCTACGATTTT.

The chain joins TRBV7-9 to TRBJ1-2; D uncertain. Trimming shortened V by 1 base and J by 11 bases, and 14 bases separated the two germline ends. Germline-derived CDR1 and CDR2 are SEHNR and FQNEAQ (reference sequence). There are 13 residues in the CDR3. Here the CDR3 reads CASSLEGRTSYTF. DNA of the CDR3: TGTGCCAGCAGCTTAGAAGGCAGGACCTCTTACACCTTC.

The chain recombines TRBV6-6 with TRBJ1-5; 9 nucleotides match TRBD1. J lost 6 bases, V lost 6 bases, and 9 bases had no gene match. The CDR3 runs to 15 residues. CDR1 and CDR2 (germline): MNHNY, SVGAGI (reference sequence). The CDR3 nucleotides read TGTGCCAGCAGCGCAACCGGGACAGGGTTTCAGCCCCAGCATTTT. This gives the protein CASSATGTGFQPQHF.

The chain carries TRBV28 and TRBJ2-1; 7 nucleotides match TRBD2. The CDR3 contains 13 residues. Germline lookup yields CDR1 MDHEN and CDR2 SYDVKM. With V trimmed by 7 bases and J by 4 bases, 4 bases remained unmatched. The CDR3 region is CASTYSGYNEQFF. The CDR3 DNA follows: TGTGCCAGCACCTATAGCGGGTACAATGAGCAGTTCTTC.

The genes are TRBV5-4 and TRBJ1-6; 12 nucleotides agree with TRBD1. The CDR3 runs to 17 residues. The germline gives CDR1 SGHNT, CDR2 YYREEE (reference sequence). J lost 9 bases, V lost 4 bases, and 11 bases had no gene match. This CDR3 is CASSIGTGGRVSSPLHF. CDR3 DNA: TGTGCCAGCAGCATCGGGACAGGGGGCAGAGTAAGTTCACCCCTCCACTTT. The whole variable domain, remainder taken from reference TRBV5-4 and TRBJ1-6, is ETGVTQSPTHLIKTRGQQVTLRCSSQSGHNTVSWYQQALGQGPQFIFQYYREEENGRGNFPPRFSGLQFPNYSSELNVNALELDDSALYLCASSIGTGGRVSSPLHFGNGTRLTVT.

The rearrangement joins TRBV6-1 to TRBJ2-5, with a weak D call TRBD1 (6 bases). The V end was cut by 3 bases, the J end by 6 bases, with 11 bases between. CDR1 is MNHNS, CDR2 SASEGT, per germline. This CDR3 has 13 amino acids. This chain's CDR3 is CASSDSQGKTQYF. CDR3 nucleotide sequence: TGTGCCAGCAGTGATTCACAGGGAAAGACCCAGTACTTC.

This sequence joins TRBV11-2 and TRBJ2-6; no clear D gene. CDR1 and CDR2 from the germline V gene are SGHAT and FQNNGV. With 2 bases removed from V and 4 bases from J, the gap between germline ends came to 9 bases. The CDR3 sequence is 15 residues long. CDR3 nucleotides: TGTGCCAGCAGCTTATTGGTACTGGGGGCCAACGTCCTGACTTTC. Residues: CASSLLVLGANVLTF. The whole variable domain, remainder taken from reference TRBV11-2 and TRBJ2-6, is EAGVAQSPRYKIIEKRQSVAFWCNPISGHATLYWYQQILGQGPKLLIQFQNNGVVDDSQLPKDRFSAERLKGVDSTLKIQPAKLEDSAVYLCASSLLVLGANVLTFGAGSRLTVL.

To note about this clone: Additional DNA sequences in this sample encode the identical CDR3. The chain recombines TRBV9 with TRBJ2-5; TRBD2 matches at 8 bases. V lost 0 bases and J lost 1; bases outside the gene matches: 2. CDR1 SGDLS and CDR2 YYNGEE come from the germline V gene. The CDR3 runs to 15 residues. CDR3 DNA sequence: TGTGCCAGCAGCGTAGTTGCGGGGGGCCAAGAGACCCAGTACTTC. Amino acids: CASSVVAGGQETQYF.

J is TRBJ1-5 and V is TRBV6-5, with D uncertain. This CDR3 contains 14 residues. Trimming removed 6 bases from V and 9 bases from J, with 18 bases in between. Germline CDR1 and CDR2: MNHEY and SVGAGI. DNA of the CDR3: TGTGCCAGCAGACCCTTTAGGGCTATGGTGCCCCAGCATTTT. It specifies CASRPFRAMVPQHF.

The chain is built from TRBV12-5 and TRBJ1-3; D not resolved. Per the germline V gene, CDR1 is LGHNT and CDR2 is FRNRAP. The CDR3 covers 13 residues. V lost 2 bases to trimming and J lost 4 bases, with 6 bases between them. The CDR3 DNA is TGTGCTAGTGGTTTGTGGGAGGGAAACACCATATATTTT. It specifies CASGLWEGNTIYF.

This clone was observed a single time. This chain's CDR3 is CASSVGDWVQETQYF. CDR3 coding DNA: TGTGCCAGCAGCGTAGGGGACTGGGTGCAAGAGACCCAGTACTTC. The genes are TRBV9 and TRBJ2-5; D may be TRBD2 (6 bases). CDR3 length: 15 amino acids. The germline V and J ends were trimmed by 0 bases and 2 bases, with 11 bases remaining between them. Per the germline V gene, CDR1 is SGDLS and CDR2 is YYNGEE.

The sample holds one count of this clone. V usage is TRBV2 and J usage is TRBJ2-1; D not resolved. V was trimmed by 2 bases and J by 0 bases, leaving 8 bases between them. This CDR3 region has 15 residues. Germline V gene data show CDR1 as SNHLY and CDR2 as FYNNEI. The CDR3 DNA follows: TGTGCCAGCAGTGAATTGGAAAGCTCCTACAATGAGCAGTTCTTC. Residues: CASSELESSYNEQFF.

The chain couples TRBV28 to TRBJ1-5, with D uncertain. Trimming removed 2 bases from V and 7 bases from J, with 12 bases in between. The CDR3 totals 14 residues. The germline gives CDR1 MDHEN, CDR2 SYDVKM. The CDR3 loop is CASSLPIGGQPQHF. The CDR3 DNA reads as TGTGCCAGCAGTTTACCGATAGGCGGGCAGCCCCAGCATTTT.

The gene calls are TRBV30 and TRBJ1-2, with 8 nucleotides matching TRBD1. J was trimmed by 4 bases and V by 2 bases; bases with no gene match: 9. Germline loops: CDR1 GTSNPN, CDR2 SVGIG (reference sequence). The CDR3 is 15 residues long. CDR3 region: CAWSPDRVTAYGYTF. CDR3 DNA: TGTGCCTGGAGTCCGGACAGGGTGACCGCCTATGGCTACACCTTC. The full variable domain, completed using reference TRBV30 and TRBJ1-2, is SQTIHQWPATLVQPVGSPLSLECTVEGTSNPNLYWYRQAAGRGLQLLFYSVGIGQISSEVPQNLSASRPQDRQFILSSKKLLLSDSGFYLCAWSPDRVTAYGYTFGSGTRLTVV.

A word on this clone: The same CDR3 can be traced to other DNA sequences in this sample. The CDR3 is CASSLVAGGPYEQYF. CDR3 nucleotide sequence: TGCGCCAGCAGCTTGGTTGCGGGGGGCCCCTACGAGCAGTACTTC. The chain joins TRBV5-1 to TRBJ2-7; 8 bases align to TRBD2. CDR1 is SGHRS, CDR2 YFSETQ, per germline. CDR3 length: 15 residues. V was pared by 0 bases and J by 2 bases, with 4 bases of the junction left unmatched. The full variable domain, in which reference TRBV5-1 and TRBJ2-7 provide the parts outside the CDR3, is KAGVTQTPRYLIKTRGQQVTLSCSPISGHRSVSWYQQTPGQGLQFLFEYFSETQRNKGNFPGRFSGRQFSNSRSEMNVSTLELGDSALYLCASSLVAGGPYEQYFGPGTRLTVT.

The J gene is TRBJ2-5, the V gene TRBV5-4; 15 bases match TRBD2. Trimming took 4 bases from V and 4 from J; bases not matched to a gene: 2. Per the germline V gene, CDR1 is SGHNT and CDR2 is YYREEE (reference sequence). The CDR3 is made up of 15 amino acids. The CDR3 is CASSGGLAGGETQYF. The CDR3 nucleotides are TGTGCCAGCAGCGGGGGACTAGCGGGAGGAGAGACCCAGTACTTC.

The V and J genes are TRBV10-3 and TRBJ2-2; TRBD2 matches 9 bases. After removal of 11 bases from V and 0 bases from J, the junction contained 7 bases not matched to a gene. The CDR3 has 15 residues. Germline values: CDR1 ENHRY, CDR2 SYGVKD. CDR3 bases: TGTGCCTCCCGAGTAGCGGGGGCGAACACCGGGGAGCTGTTTTTT. It specifies CASRVAGANTGELFF.

The chain uses TRBV10-1 and TRBJ2-2; TRBD2 is a possible D gene (5 bases). Germline V gene lookup returns CDR1 WNHNN and CDR2 SYGVQD (reference sequence). V shed 5 bases and J shed 7 bases, with 14 bases lying between them. This CDR3 is built from 14 residues. CDR3 sequence reads: CASSLTAAGGELFF. Written as DNA, the CDR3 is TGCGCCAGCAGTCTCACAGCTGCGGGCGGGGAGCTGTTTTTT.

The chain recombines TRBV11-3 with TRBJ2-1; D possibly matches TRBD1 or TRBD2 (6 bases each). Looked up from germline, CDR1 is SGHNT and CDR2 is YENEEA. This CDR3 comprises 16 residues. The germline V and J ends were trimmed by 5 bases and 8 bases, with 22 bases remaining between them. CDR3 nucleotide sequence: TGTGCCAGCAGCCAACCCCTAGCGTCAAAGGGGGATGAGCAGTTCTTC. Its protein product is CASSQPLASKGDEQFF.

Details on this clone: A much larger clone lies a single base off, so this may be a read error. Other DNA variants within this sample encode the same CDR3. The rearrangement uses TRBV7-2 and TRBJ2-7, with no clear D. The V gene's germline CDR1 is SGHTA and CDR2 FQGNSA. V lost 5 bases to trimming and J lost 0 bases, with 5 bases between them. The CDR3 has 12 amino acids. CDR3 sequence (DNA): TGTGCCAGCAGCCTGAGCTCCTACGAGCAGTACTTC. This sequence encodes CASSLSSYEQYF.

The CDR3 reads CASTHGDRNEAFF. CDR3 in DNA: TGTGCCAGCACCCACGGGGACAGAAATGAAGCTTTCTTT. The V gene is TRBV28, the J gene TRBJ1-1; TRBD1 matches 7 bases. Germline V CDR1 and CDR2: MDHEN, SYDVKM. This CDR3 region has 13 residues. Germline trimming cut 7 bases from V and 7 bases from J; bases unmatched to any gene: 9.

The chain employs TRBV30 and TRBJ2-2, with TRBD1 identical over 7 bases. V dropped 4 bases and J dropped 4; count of bases not matched to a gene: 9. Germline V lookup: CDR1 GTSNPN, CDR2 SVGIG (reference sequence). This CDR3 is 15 amino acids long. The CDR3 protein is CAWITQGSSTGELFF. The CDR3 DNA is TGTGCCTGGATCACACAGGGGTCGAGCACCGGGGAGCTGTTTTTT.

This chain joins TRBV27 and TRBJ2-4, with 7 bases matching TRBD1. Germline loops: CDR1 MNHEY, CDR2 SMNVEV (reference sequence). V dropped 6 bases and J dropped 1; count of bases not matched to a gene: 12. The CDR3 runs 17 residues. The CDR3 spells CASRQFDRVGAKNIQYF. DNA of the CDR3: TGTGCCAGCAGACAATTTGACAGGGTTGGGGCCAAAAACATTCAGTACTTC.

The rearrangement joins TRBV11-2 to TRBJ2-1, with 16 nucleotides matching TRBD2. Germline V lookup: CDR1 SGHAT, CDR2 FQNNGV. This CDR3 comprises 18 residues. The V and J ends lost 5 bases and 8 bases, in that order; junction bases with no gene match: 12. The CDR3, as DNA: TGTGCCAGCAGCACGGGACTAGCGGGAGGGCGAGCGGGGTATGAGCAGTTCTTC. Encoded protein: CASSTGLAGGRAGYEQFF.

On this clone itself: The sample carries other DNA sequences with the same CDR3. The chain couples TRBV6-5 to TRBJ2-7; 7 bases are a match to TRBD2. Trimming cost V 0 bases and J 0 bases; bases outside gene matches: 2. In germline, CDR1 is MNHEY, CDR2 SVGAGI. The length of the CDR3 is 15 residues. CDR3 loop: CASSYSGGSSYEQYF. The CDR3 DNA follows: TGTGCCAGCAGTTACTCCGGCGGGAGCTCCTACGAGCAGTACTTC.

V is TRBV7-2 and J is TRBJ2-7; 14 bases match TRBD2. V dropped 5 bases and J dropped 4; count of bases not matched to a gene: 7. The CDR3 runs to 16 residues. Germline V gene data show CDR1 as SGHTA and CDR2 as FQGNSA. The CDR3 DNA sequence: TGTGCCAGCAGCCGCGGGACTAGCGGGAGTAGATACGAGCAGTACTTC. Protein product: CASSRGTSGSRYEQYF.

The chain has TRBV18 and TRBJ2-1; TRBD1 might be the D (6 bases). This CDR3 spans 14 amino acids. The germline CDR1 and CDR2 sequences are KGHSH and LQKENI. Deletions cut 1 base from V and 7 bases from J, with 11 bases between. CDR3 nucleotide sequence: TGTGCCAGCTCACCACGGGCAGGGGAGAATGAGCAGTTCTTC. Encoded protein: CASSPRAGENEQFF.

This clone was recorded only once. The V and J genes are TRBV1 and TRBJ1-2; TRBD1 reflects the table's D call only, with no check against the DNA. TRBV1 is reported as a pseudogene. The CDR3 has 16 residues. CDR3 sequence reads: CTSSQPTGASEYGYTF. The CDR3 nucleotides are TGCACCAGCAGCCAACCGACAGGGGCCTCAGAATATGGCTACACCTTC.